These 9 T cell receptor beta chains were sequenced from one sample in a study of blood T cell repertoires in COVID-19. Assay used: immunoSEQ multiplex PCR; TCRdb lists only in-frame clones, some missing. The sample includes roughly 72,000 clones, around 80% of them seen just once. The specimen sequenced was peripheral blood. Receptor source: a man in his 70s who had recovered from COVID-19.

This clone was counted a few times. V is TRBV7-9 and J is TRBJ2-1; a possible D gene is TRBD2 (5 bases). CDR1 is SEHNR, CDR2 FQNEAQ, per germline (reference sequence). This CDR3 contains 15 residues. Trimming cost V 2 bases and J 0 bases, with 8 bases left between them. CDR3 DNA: TGTGCCAGCAGCTTAAGCGGCCTCTCCTACAATGAGCAGTTCTTC. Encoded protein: CASSLSGLSYNEQFF.

The chain's CDR3 is CASSWGASGSTDTQYF. The CDR3 nucleotides read TGTGCCAGCAGCTGGGGGGCCAGCGGGAGTACGGATACGCAGTATTTT. The chain couples TRBV5-4 to TRBJ2-3; 8 bases match TRBD2. The CDR3 runs 16 residues. The germline V gene encodes CDR1 SGHNT and CDR2 YYREEE (reference sequence). V lost 3 bases, J lost 6 bases, and 12 bases stayed unmatched. The full variable domain, in which reference TRBV5-4 and TRBJ2-3 provide the parts outside the CDR3, is ETGVTQSPTHLIKTRGQQVTLRCSSQSGHNTVSWYQQALGQGPQFIFQYYREEENGRGNFPPRFSGLQFPNYSSELNVNALELDDSALYLCASSWGASGSTDTQYFGPGTRLTVL.

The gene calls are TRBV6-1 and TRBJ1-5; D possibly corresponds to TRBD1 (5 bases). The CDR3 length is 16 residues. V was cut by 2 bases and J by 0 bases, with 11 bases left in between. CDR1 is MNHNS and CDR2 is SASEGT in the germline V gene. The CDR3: CASSEQQVYSNQPQHF. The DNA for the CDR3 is TGTGCCAGCAGTGAACAACAGGTTTATAGCAATCAGCCCCAGCATTTT.

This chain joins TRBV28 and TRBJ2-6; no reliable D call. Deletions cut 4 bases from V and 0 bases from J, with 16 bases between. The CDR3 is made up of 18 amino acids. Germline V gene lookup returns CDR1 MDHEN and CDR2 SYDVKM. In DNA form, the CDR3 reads TGTGCCAGCAGTTCACCAACCGGGTCCCCCTCTGGGGCCAACGTCCTGACTTTC. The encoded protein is CASSSPTGSPSGANVLTF.

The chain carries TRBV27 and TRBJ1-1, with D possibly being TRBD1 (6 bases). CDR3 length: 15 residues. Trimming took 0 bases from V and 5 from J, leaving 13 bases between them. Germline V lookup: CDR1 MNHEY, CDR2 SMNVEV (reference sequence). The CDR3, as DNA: TGTGCCAGCAGTTTATCGGTGGAGGGGGGGACTGAAGCTTTCTTT. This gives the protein CASSLSVEGGTEAFF.

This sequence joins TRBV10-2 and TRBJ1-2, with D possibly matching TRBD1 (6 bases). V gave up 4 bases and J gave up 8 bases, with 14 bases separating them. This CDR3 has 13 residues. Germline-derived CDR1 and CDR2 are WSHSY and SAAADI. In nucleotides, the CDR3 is TGCGCCAGCAGTGTTGGGGGGGCGCAAGGCTACACCTTC. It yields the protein CASSVGGAQGYTF.

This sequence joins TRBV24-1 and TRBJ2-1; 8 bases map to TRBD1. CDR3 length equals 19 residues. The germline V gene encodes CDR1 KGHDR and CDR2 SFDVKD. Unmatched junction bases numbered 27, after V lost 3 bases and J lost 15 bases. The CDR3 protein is CATSDSLGLGYRGNPLVFF. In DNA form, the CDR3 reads TGTGCCACCAGTGATAGTTTAGGATTGGGGTACAGGGGGAACCCCCTGGTGTTCTTC.

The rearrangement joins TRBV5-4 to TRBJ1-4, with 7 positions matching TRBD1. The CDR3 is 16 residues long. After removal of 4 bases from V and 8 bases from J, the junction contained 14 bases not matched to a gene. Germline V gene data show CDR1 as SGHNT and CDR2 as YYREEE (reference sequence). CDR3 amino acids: CASSTRTRTGGEKLFF. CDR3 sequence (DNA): TGTGCCAGCAGCACCCGGACCCGGACAGGCGGAGAAAAACTGTTTTTT.

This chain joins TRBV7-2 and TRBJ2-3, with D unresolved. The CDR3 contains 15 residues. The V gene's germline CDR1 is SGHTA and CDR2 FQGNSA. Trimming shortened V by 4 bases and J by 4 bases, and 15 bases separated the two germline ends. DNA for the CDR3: TGTGCCAGCAGCTCTCCAACTATAAACCCAGATACGCAGTATTTT. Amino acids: CASSSPTINPDTQYF. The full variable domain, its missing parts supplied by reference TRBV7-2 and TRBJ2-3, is GAGVSQSPSNKVTEKGKDVELRCDPISGHTALYWYRQSLGQGLEFLIYFQGNSAPDKSGLPSDRFSAERTGGSVSTLTIQRTQQEDSAVYLCASSSPTINPDTQYFGPGTRLTVL.